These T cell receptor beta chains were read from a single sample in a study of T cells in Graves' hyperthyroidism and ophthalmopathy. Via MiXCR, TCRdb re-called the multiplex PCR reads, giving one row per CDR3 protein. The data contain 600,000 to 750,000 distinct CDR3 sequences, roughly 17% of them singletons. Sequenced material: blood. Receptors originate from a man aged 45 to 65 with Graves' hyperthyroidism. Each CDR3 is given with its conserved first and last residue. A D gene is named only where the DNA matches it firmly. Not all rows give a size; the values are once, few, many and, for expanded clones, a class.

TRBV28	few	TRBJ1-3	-	CASSFVRTSGNTIYF	TGTGCCAGCAGTTTTGTACGAACCTCTGGAAACACCATATATTTT
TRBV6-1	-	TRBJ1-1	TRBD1	CASSDPGTGVDTEAFF	TGTGCCAGCAGTGACCCCGGGACAGGGGTAGACACTGAAGCTTTCTTT
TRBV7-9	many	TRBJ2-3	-	CASSLALPRADTQYF	TGTGCCAGCAGCTTAGCGTTACCGCGGGCAGATACGCAGTATTTT
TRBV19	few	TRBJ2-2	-	CATVTANTGELFF	TGTGCAACCGTGACAGCCAACACCGGGGAGCTGTTTTTT
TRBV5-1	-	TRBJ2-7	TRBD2	CASSSAPGLAGTSYEQYF	TGCGCCAGCAGCTCGGCTCCGGGACTAGCGGGGACTTCCTACGAGCAGTACTTC
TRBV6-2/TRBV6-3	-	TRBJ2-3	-	CASSYSDRSTDTQYF	TGTGCCAGCAGTTACTCGGACAGAAGCACAGATACGCAGTATTTT
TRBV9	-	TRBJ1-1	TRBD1	CASSVGTGGITEAFF	TGTGCCAGCAGCGTTGGTACAGGGGGTATCACTGAAGCTTTCTTT
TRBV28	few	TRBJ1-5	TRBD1	CASSLRTGGVQPQHF	TGTGCCAGCAGCCTCCGGACAGGGGGCGTACAGCCCCAGCATTTT
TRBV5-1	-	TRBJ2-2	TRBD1	CASSFLTGSVTGELFF	TGCGCCAGCAGCTTCTTGACAGGGTCGGTCACCGGGGAGCTGTTTTTT
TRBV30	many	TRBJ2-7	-	CAWRPLGLGNNYEQYF	TGTGCCTGGAGGCCGTTGGGCCTAGGTAACAACTACGAGCAGTACTTC
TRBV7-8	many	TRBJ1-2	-	CASSTDSYGYTF	TGTGCCAGCAGCACGGACAGCTATGGCTACACCTTC
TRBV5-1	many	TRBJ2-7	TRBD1	CASSPILTGTGTYEQYF	TGCGCCAGCAGCCCAATACTTACGGGGACAGGGACCTACGAGCAGTACTTC
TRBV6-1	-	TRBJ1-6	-	CAISEPISPLHF	TGTGCCATCAGTGAGCCGATATCACCCCTCCACTTC
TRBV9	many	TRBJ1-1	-	CASSVGGVNTEAFF	TGTGCCAGCAGCGTTGGAGGAGTGAACACTGAAGCTTTCTTT
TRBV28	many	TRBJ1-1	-	CASSSLLKGTRGEAFF	TGTGCCAGCAGTTCCTTACTTAAGGGGACCCGCGGTGAAGCTTTCTTT
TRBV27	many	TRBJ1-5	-	CASSPLLGDQPQHF	TGTGCCAGCAGTCCCCTGTTGGGGGATCAGCCCCAGCATTTT
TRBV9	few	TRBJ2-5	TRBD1	CASSAPGQKETQYF	TGTGCCAGCAGCGCGCCGGGACAGAAAGAGACCCAGTACTTC
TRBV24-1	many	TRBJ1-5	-	CATSDAGYSNQPQHF	TGTGCCACCAGTGATGCGGGCTATAGCAATCAGCCCCAGCATTTT
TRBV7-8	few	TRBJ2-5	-	CASSSGKAQETQYF	TGTGCCAGCAGCTCCGGGAAGGCCCAAGAGACCCAGTACTTC
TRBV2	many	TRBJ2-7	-	CASSEASVIYEQYF	TGTGCCAGCAGTGAAGCTAGCGTGATCTACGAGCAGTACTTC
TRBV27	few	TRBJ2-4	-	CASSLRQTLAKNIQYF	TGTGCCAGCAGTCTGAGACAGACACTAGCCAAAAACATTCAGTACTTC
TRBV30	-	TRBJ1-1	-	CAWSYDRRGTEAFF	TGTGCCTGGAGCTATGACAGACGCGGCACTGAAGCTTTCTTT
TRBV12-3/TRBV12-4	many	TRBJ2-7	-	CASSFQRSYEQYF	TGTGCCAGCAGTTTCCAGCGGAGCTACGAGCAGTACTTC
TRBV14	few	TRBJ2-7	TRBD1	CASSQAGTGVLSSYEQYF	TGTGCCAGCAGCCAAGCCGGGACAGGCGTACTTAGCTCCTACGAGCAGTACTTC
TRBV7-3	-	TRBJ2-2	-	CASSLTWAGRAGELFF	TGTGCCAGCAGCTTAACGTGGGCGGGAAGGGCCGGGGAGCTGTTTTTT
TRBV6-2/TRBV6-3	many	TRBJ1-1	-	CASSYHSLGSSGAEAFF	TGTGCCAGCAGTTATCATTCTCTGGGCAGCAGTGGAGCTGAAGCTTTCTTT
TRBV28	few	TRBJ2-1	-	CASTPFGPDIDEQFF	TGTGCCAGCACCCCCTTCGGGCCCGATATAGATGAGCAGTTCTTC
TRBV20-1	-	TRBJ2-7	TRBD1	CSARGRTGTIYEQYF	TGCAGTGCTAGGGGACGGACAGGGACAATCTACGAGCAGTACTTC
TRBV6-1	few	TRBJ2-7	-	CASSGFSGVSYEQYF	TGTGCCAGCAGTGGATTCTCGGGGGTCTCCTACGAGCAGTACTTC
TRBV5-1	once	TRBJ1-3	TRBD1	CASSPTGNGNTIYF	TGCGCCAGCAGCCCGACAGGGAATGGAAACACCATATATTTT
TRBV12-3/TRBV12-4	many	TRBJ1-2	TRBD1	CASSFRTGDGYTF	TGTGCCAGCAGTTTCAGGACAGGGGACGGCTACACCTTC
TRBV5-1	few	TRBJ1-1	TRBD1	CASSAQPQGMNTEAFF	TGCGCCAGCAGCGCGCAACCACAGGGGATGAACACTGAAGCTTTCTTT
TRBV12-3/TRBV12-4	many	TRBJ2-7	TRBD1	CASSFLGQGPYEQYF	TGTGCCAGCAGTTTTCTGGGACAGGGGCCCTACGAGCAGTACTTC
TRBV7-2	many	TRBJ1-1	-	CASSLQHTEAFF	TGTGCCAGCAGCTTGCAGCACACTGAAGCTTTCTTT
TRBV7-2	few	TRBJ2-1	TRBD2	CASSLLGTSDEQFF	TGTGCCAGCAGCTTATTGGGGACTAGCGACGAGCAGTTCTTC
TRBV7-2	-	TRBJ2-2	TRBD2	CASSLDYPTGLAGEYGGELFF	TGTGCCAGCAGCTTAGATTACCCAACGGGACTAGCGGGAGAATACGGCGGGGAGCTGTTTTTT
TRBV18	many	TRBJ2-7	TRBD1	CASSPGTGEYEQYF	TGTGCCAGCTCACCCGGGACAGGGGAATACGAGCAGTACTTC
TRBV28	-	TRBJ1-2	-	CASSPGRPPGGYTF	TGTGCCAGCAGTCCGGGACGCCCCCCAGGGGGCTACACCTTC
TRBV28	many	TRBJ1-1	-	CASREGAESEAFF	TGTGCCAGCAGGGAGGGCGCGGAGTCTGAAGCTTTCTTT
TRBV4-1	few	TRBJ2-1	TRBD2	CASSRASSGPRNEQFF	TGCGCCAGCAGCCGGGCCTCTAGCGGGCCGAGGAATGAGCAGTTCTTC
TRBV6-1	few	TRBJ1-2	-	CASFESGGADYGYTF	TGTGCCAGTTTCGAATCGGGGGGCGCAGACTATGGCTACACCTTC
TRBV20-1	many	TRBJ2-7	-	CSAREGTHWGSEQYF	TGCAGTGCTAGAGAAGGGACCCATTGGGGGAGTGAGCAGTACTTC
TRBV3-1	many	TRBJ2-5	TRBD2	CASSLGTSGSVETQYF	TGTGCCAGCAGCCTTGGGACTAGCGGGAGTGTAGAGACCCAGTACTTC
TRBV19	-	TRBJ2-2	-	CASSFGGSYTGELFF	TGTGCCAGTAGTTTCGGGGGAAGCTACACCGGGGAGCTGTTTTTT
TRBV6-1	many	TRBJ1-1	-	CASRTGTEAFF	TGTGCCAGCAGAACCGGGACAGAAGCTTTCTTT
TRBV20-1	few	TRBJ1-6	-	CSARERQGMSNSPLHF	TGCAGTGCTAGAGAGCGGCAGGGCATGAGTAATTCACCCCTCCACTTT
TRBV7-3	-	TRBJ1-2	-	CASSLTPTGTWNYGYTF	TGTGCCAGCAGCTTAACCCCGACAGGAACCTGGAACTATGGCTACACCTTC
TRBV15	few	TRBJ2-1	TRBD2	CATETSGMNEQFF	TGTGCCACCGAGACTAGCGGAATGAATGAGCAGTTCTTC
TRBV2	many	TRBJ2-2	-	CASSETGPTGELFF	TGTGCCAGCAGTGAAACAGGCCCCACCGGGGAGCTGTTTTTT
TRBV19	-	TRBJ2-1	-	CASSIDQGAWNEQFF	TGTGCCAGTAGTATAGACCAGGGCGCTTGGAATGAGCAGTTCTTC
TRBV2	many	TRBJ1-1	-	CASSGLENDEAFF	TGTGCCAGCAGTGGTCTCGAGAATGATGAAGCTTTCTTT
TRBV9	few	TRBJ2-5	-	CASSVGGIGLETQYF	TGTGCCAGCAGCGTAGGGGGCATTGGGCTGGAGACCCAGTACTTC
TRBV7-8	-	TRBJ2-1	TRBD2	CASSLVAGGYYNEQVF	TGTGCCAGCAGCTTAGTGGCGGGAGGTTATTACAATGAGCAGGTCTTC
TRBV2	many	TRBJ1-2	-	CASSEEDRPSKGYTF	TGTGCCAGCAGTGAGGAAGACAGGCCCAGCAAAGGCTACACCTTC
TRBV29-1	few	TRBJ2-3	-	CSVVRGLDTQYF	TGCAGCGTTGTACGGGGGTTAGATACGCAGTATTTT
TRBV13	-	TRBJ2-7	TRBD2	CASRGGGSSYEQYF	TGTGCCAGCAGGGGGGGAGGGAGCTCCTACGAGCAGTACTTC
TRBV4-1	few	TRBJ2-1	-	CASSQVGAKLYNEQFF	TGCGCCAGCAGCCAAGTCGGGGCAAAGCTCTACAATGAGCAGTTCTTC